This record covers a single T cell receptor (beta chain). The data originate from a study of CD4 and CD8 cells across lung adenocarcinoma regions. A single record per CDR3 protein comes from TCRdb applying MiXCR to the PCR reads. This sample has about 6,500 distinct CDR3 sequences; about half occur once, and the top ten carry nearly 30%. Donors had localized lung adenocarcinoma, a non-small cell lung cancer. Germline values: CDR1 LNHDA, CDR2 SQIVND (reference sequence). This CDR3 has 17 amino acids. After removal of 1 base from V and 13 bases from J, the junction contained 16 bases not matched to a gene.

The sequence was obtained from a female donor with lung adenocarcinoma. The CD4 and CD8 labels of this study may be unreliable. This sequence joins TRBV19 and TRBJ2-4; TRBD2 agrees at 10 bases. Sequenced material: CD4+ T cells from the center of a lung tumor. The CDR3 region has the DNA TGTGCCAGTAGTATAGTAGAAACTAGCGGGAAAGGGAATGAGCAGTACTTC. It is translated as CASSIVETSGKGNEQYF.